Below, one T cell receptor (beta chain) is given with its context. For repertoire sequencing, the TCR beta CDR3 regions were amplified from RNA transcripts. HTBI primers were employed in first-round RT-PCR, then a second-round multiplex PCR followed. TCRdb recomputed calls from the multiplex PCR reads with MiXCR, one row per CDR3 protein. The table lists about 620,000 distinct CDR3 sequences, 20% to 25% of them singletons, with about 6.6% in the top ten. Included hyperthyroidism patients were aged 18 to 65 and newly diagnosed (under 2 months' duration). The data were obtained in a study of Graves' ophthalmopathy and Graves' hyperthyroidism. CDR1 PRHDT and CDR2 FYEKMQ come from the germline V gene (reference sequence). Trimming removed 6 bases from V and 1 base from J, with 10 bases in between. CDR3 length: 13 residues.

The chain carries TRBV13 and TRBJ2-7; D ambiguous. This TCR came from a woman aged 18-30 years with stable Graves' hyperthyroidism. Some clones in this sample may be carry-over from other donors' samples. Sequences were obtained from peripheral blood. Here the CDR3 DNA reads TGTGCCAGCAGGATCCGGGCTTCCTACGAGCAGTACTTC. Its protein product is CASRIRASYEQYF. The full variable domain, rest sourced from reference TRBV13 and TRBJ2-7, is AAGVIQSPRHLIKEKRETATLKCYPIPRHDTVYWYQQGPGQDPQFLISFYEKMQSDKGSIPDRFSAQQFSDYHSELNMSSLELGDSALYFCASRIRASYEQYFGPGTRLTVT.